These T cell receptor beta chains were read from a single sample in a study of blood T cell repertoires in COVID-19. The protocol was immunoSEQ multiplex PCR, while the TCRdb copy is restricted to in-frame clones and leaves out a portion. The table has roughly 38,000 clones, around 80% seen once. The sequenced sample was peripheral blood. These receptors were obtained from a man in his 60s with acute or convalescent COVID-19. The CDR3 runs from the conserved cysteine through the conserved F or W.

TRBV27	TRBJ1-5	CASSPPGDVNQPQHF
TRBV19	TRBJ2-2	CASTGEASGTTGELFF
TRBV11-2	TRBJ2-7	CASSLDGTLTDEQYF
TRBV28	TRBJ1-1	CASSYTGEAFF
TRBV6-5	TRBJ2-5	CASIRQLQETQYF
TRBV13	TRBJ1-2	CASSLRQGLGGYTF
TRBV6-2/TRBV6-3	TRBJ2-7	CASCPLTGTYEQYF
TRBV10-2	TRBJ2-3	CASSVLAGATDTQYF
TRBV11-2	TRBJ1-1	CASSPPRRNTEAFF
TRBV19	TRBJ2-7	CASSFRDIGREQYF
TRBV12-3/TRBV12-4	TRBJ2-5	CASSSPTGTQYF
TRBV6-2/TRBV6-3	TRBJ2-1	CASSYDRAGEQFF
TRBV6-5	TRBJ2-7	CASSQASRSEQYF
TRBV6-2/TRBV6-3	TRBJ2-5	CASSYSLAGREETQYF
TRBV3-1/TRBV3-2	TRBJ2-5	CASRPAQRRETQYF
TRBV10-2	TRBJ1-5	CASSESSSNQPQHF
TRBV6-5	TRBJ1-5	CASETVSNQPQHF
TRBV6-1	TRBJ2-5	CASSVRDRGLGETQYF
TRBV5-1	TRBJ2-3	CASSLGPAPQETGADTQYF
TRBV2	TRBJ1-2	CASIDDQGGYGYTF
TRBV28	TRBJ1-4	CAIRGLSLEKLFF
TRBV4-1	TRBJ1-1	CASSQVYSGTGINEAFF
TRBV7-8	TRBJ2-1	CASSLLAGSYNEQFF
TRBV30	TRBJ1-2	CAWGPGTGSGGYTF
TRBV11-2	TRBJ2-4	CASSYLAGLAKNIQYF
TRBV29-1	TRBJ2-7	CSGTGDGEQYF
TRBV19	TRBJ2-1	CASSIPGLAGNPAQFF
TRBV10-3	TRBJ1-1	CAISGGGGTANTEAFF
TRBV10-1	TRBJ2-7	CASSERRETREQYF
TRBV4-3	TRBJ1-4	CASSSRQGSNEKLFF
TRBV11-3	TRBJ2-7	CASSSPGTGIPYEQYF
TRBV6-1	TRBJ1-1	CASSVHDRGDWTEAFF
TRBV11-3	TRBJ2-1	CASSQRSPRGGILYNEQFF
TRBV7-2	TRBJ2-1	CASSLVSATYNEQFF
TRBV4-3	TRBJ2-2	CASRATVLTNTGELFF
TRBV7-8	TRBJ2-1	CASSPQPHNEQFF
TRBV28	TRBJ2-2	CASSLLGRELFF
TRBV7-9	TRBJ2-4	CASSFDGRKAKNIQYF
TRBV6-6	TRBJ2-3	CASSSKYTQYF
TRBV11-3	TRBJ2-3	CASSLDSNGAGTDTQYF
TRBV27	TRBJ1-6	CATAPGTRNSPLHF
TRBV5-6	TRBJ2-5	CASSPGLAGPETQYF
TRBV9	TRBJ2-2	CASSVQGNTGELFF
TRBV11-2	TRBJ2-5	CASSFLAGGRETQYF
TRBV11-2	TRBJ2-1	CASSLSGSLNEQFF
TRBV10-1	TRBJ2-3	CATRGGLGTDTQYF
TRBV7-9	TRBJ2-5	CASSLEGAGQETQYF
TRBV11-3	TRBJ2-1	CASSLNIEQFF
TRBV11-2	TRBJ2-5	CASSLQGMLTETQYF
TRBV6-2/TRBV6-3	TRBJ2-1	CASSTLGQYNEQFF
TRBV9	TRBJ1-6	CASSVYGAGNSPLHF